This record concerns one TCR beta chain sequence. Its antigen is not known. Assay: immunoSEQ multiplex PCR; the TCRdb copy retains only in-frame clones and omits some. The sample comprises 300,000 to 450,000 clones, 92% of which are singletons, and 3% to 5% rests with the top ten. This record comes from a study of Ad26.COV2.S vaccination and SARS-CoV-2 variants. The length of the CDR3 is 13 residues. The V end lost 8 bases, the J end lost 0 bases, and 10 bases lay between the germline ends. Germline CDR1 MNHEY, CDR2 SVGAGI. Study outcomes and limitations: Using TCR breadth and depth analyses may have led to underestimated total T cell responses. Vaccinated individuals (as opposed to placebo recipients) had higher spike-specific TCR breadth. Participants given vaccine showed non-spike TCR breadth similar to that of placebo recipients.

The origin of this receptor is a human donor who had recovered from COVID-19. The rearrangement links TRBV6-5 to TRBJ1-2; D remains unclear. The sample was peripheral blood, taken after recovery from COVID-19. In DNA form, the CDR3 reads TGTGCCAGCGGCCGGGAAACTAACTATGGCTACACCTTC. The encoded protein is CASGRETNYGYTF.